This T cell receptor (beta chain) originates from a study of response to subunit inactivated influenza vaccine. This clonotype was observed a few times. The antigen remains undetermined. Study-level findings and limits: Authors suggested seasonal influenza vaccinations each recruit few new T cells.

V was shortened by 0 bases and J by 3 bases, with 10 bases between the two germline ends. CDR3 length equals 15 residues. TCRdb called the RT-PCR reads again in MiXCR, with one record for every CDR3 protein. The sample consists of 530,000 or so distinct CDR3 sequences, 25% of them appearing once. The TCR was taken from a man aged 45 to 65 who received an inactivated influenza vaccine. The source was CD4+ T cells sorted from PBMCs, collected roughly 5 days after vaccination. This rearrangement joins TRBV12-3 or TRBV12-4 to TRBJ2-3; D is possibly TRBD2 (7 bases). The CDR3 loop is CASSLAGGPTDTQYF. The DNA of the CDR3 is TGTGCCAGCAGTTTAGCGGGGGGGCCAACAGATACGCAGTATTTT.